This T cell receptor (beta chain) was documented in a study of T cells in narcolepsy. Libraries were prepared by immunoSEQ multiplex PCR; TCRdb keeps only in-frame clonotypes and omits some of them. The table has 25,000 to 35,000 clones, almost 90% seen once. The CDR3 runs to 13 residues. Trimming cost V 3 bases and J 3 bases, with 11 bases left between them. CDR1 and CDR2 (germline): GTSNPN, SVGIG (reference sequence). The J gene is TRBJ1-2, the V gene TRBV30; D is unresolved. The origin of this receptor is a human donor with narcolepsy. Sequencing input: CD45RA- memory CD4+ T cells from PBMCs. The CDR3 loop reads CAWRSGRDYGYTF. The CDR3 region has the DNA TGTGCCTGGAGGAGCGGGCGCGACTATGGCTACACCTTC.